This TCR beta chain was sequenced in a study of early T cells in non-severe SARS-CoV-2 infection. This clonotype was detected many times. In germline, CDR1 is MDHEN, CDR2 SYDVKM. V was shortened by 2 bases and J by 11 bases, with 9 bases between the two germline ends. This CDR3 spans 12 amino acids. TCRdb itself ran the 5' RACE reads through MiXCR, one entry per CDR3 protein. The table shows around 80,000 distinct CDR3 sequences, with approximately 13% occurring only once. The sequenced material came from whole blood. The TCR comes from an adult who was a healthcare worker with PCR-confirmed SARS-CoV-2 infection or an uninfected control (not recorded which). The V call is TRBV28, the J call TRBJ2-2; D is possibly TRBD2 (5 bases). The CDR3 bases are TGTGCCAGCAGTTTACGAGCGGTCGAGCTGTTTTTT. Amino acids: CASSLRAVELFF.